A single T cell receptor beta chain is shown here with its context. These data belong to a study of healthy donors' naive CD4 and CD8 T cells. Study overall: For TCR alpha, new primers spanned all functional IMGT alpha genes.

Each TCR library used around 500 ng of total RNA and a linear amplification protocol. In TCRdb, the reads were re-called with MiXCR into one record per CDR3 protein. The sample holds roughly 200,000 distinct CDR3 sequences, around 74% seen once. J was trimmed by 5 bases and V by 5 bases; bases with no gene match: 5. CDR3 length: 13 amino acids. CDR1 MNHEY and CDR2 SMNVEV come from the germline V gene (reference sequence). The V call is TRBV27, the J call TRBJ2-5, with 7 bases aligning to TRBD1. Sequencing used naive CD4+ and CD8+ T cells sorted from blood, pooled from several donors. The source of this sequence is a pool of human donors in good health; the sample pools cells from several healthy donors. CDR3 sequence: CASSVTGVETQYF. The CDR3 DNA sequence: TGTGCCAGCAGTGTAACAGGGGTGGAGACCCAGTACTTC.